These T cell receptor beta chains were read from a single sample in a study of sequential checkpoint blockade in melanoma. Assay: immunoSEQ multiplex PCR; the TCRdb copy retains only in-frame clones and omits some. The table lists under 15,000 clones, about 80% of them singletons. This specimen consisted of CD8+ T cells sorted from blood (inferred from file names), obtained from a patient given nivolumab and ipilimumab in sequence. These receptors originate from a human donor with melanoma. Both conserved end residues are part of each CDR3. The D gene is left open where the match is weak. Size tells how often a clone was seen (once, few, many) or the class of an expanded clone, and some rows leave it out.

V gene	clone size	J gene	D gene	CDR3 DNA	CDR3 protein
TRBV27	-	TRBJ1-4	TRBD1	TGTGCCAGCAGTTCCCGGGACAGGGGGCCTGGTAATGAAAAACTGTTTTTT	CASSSRDRGPGNEKLFF
TRBV7-9	-	TRBJ2-3	TRBD2	TGTGCCAGCAGCTACCTAGCGGACCTCACGGATACGCAGTATTTT	CASSYLADLTDTQYF
TRBV10-3	-	TRBJ2-7	-	TGTGCCATCAGTGAGTCGGCTAGCGCTCCGGCCTACGAGCAGTACTTC	CAISESASAPAYEQYF
TRBV11-2	once	TRBJ2-7	-	TGTGCCAGCAGCTCCGAGGGACAATCGCACTACGAGCAGTACTTC	CASSSEGQSHYEQYF
TRBV5-1	-	TRBJ1-5	-	TGCGCCAGCAGCTTGTACGCGTCCCAGCCCCAGCATTTT	CASSLYASQPQHF
TRBV9	medium-sized	TRBJ2-6	-	TGTGCCAGCAGCGTAGGGGGACTCTCTGGGGCCAACGTCCTGACTTTC	CASSVGGLSGANVLTF
TRBV13	-	TRBJ2-5	-	TGTGCCAGCAGCTTAAAGGGGTTCCGCGGAGAGACCCAGTACTTC	CASSLKGFRGETQYF
TRBV28	-	TRBJ2-7	TRBD2	TGTGCCAGCAGTTTGGGACTAGAGGTCGACGAGCAGTACTTC	CASSLGLEVDEQYF
TRBV19	-	TRBJ1-5	-	TGTGCCAGTAGGACAGGACAGTATAGCAATCAGCCCCAGCATTTT	CASRTGQYSNQPQHF
TRBV15	-	TRBJ1-1	TRBD1	TGTGCCACCAGCAGGGGACAGGGGGCTTTCACTGAAGCTTTCTTT	CATSRGQGAFTEAFF
TRBV6-4	medium-sized	TRBJ2-3	-	TGTGCCAGCAAAGAGGGCCCTGAGGAAGATACGCAGTATTTT	CASKEGPEEDTQYF
TRBV7-3	-	TRBJ2-1	-	TGTGCCAGCAGCTTAATTGCTAGTCATGAGCAGTTCTTC	CASSLIASHEQFF
TRBV9	-	TRBJ1-2	-	TGTGCCAGCAGCGTAGGGGGGGACTATGGCTACACCTTC	CASSVGGDYGYTF
TRBV19	-	TRBJ2-7	-	TGTGCCAGTAGTATATCTCCCCCGTACTTC	CASSISPPYF
TRBV7-9	-	TRBJ1-1	TRBD1	TGTGCCAGCAGCGACGGACAGGGCAACACTGAAGCTTTCTTT	CASSDGQGNTEAFF
TRBV9	-	TRBJ2-1	-	TGTGCCAGCAGCACCGAGGGTAATTTCAATGAGCAGTTCTTC	CASSTEGNFNEQFF
TRBV28	-	TRBJ2-5	TRBD2	TGTGCCAGCACTCCTAGGGGGATGTATAGCGGGACGCGAGAGACCCAGTACTTC	CASTPRGMYSGTRETQYF
TRBV28	-	TRBJ2-3	TRBD2	TGTGCCAGTCTGGAGGTAGCGGGAGGGGCAGATACGCAGTATTTT	CASLEVAGGADTQYF
TRBV7-9	-	TRBJ1-2	-	TGTGCCAGCAGCTTAGGGAATCAGGTCTATGGCTACACCTTC	CASSLGNQVYGYTF
TRBV27	-	TRBJ2-2	TRBD2	TGTGCCAGCAGCCCCGGACTAGCGGGAGACACCGGGGAGCTGTTTTTT	CASSPGLAGDTGELFF
TRBV15	-	TRBJ2-2	-	TGTGCCACCAAGGCGGGTGGAGGGGACACCGGGGAGCTGTTTTTT	CATKAGGGDTGELFF
TRBV6-4	-	TRBJ2-3	TRBD2	TGTGCCAGCAGTGACTCAAGCGGGGGGGGAGATACGCAGTATTTT	CASSDSSGGGDTQYF
TRBV15	-	TRBJ2-1	TRBD1	TGTGCCACCAGCTCGGACAGGGGGCTGAATGAGCAGTTCTTC	CATSSDRGLNEQFF
TRBV9	few	TRBJ2-5	-	TGTGCCAGCAGCGTCCTCGGGGAGACCCAGTACTTC	CASSVLGETQYF
TRBV27	-	TRBJ2-1	-	TGTGCCAGCAGTTTCGCAGGGGACAATGAGCAGTTCTTC	CASSFAGDNEQFF
TRBV19	-	TRBJ2-7	-	TGTGCCAGTAGCCCCGGCGGGCGCTCCTACGAGCAGTACTTC	CASSPGGRSYEQYF
TRBV28	-	TRBJ1-1	-	TGTGCCAGCAACTCTTACAGGGAGAACACTGAAGCTTTCTTT	CASNSYRENTEAFF
TRBV6-5	-	TRBJ2-1	TRBD1	TGTGCCGGAGGTGGACAGGGCGATGAGCAGTTCTTC	CAGGGQGDEQFF
TRBV19	-	TRBJ1-5	-	TGTGCCAGTAGTATGGCCTCTCTGGGCAATCAGCCCCAGCATTTT	CASSMASLGNQPQHF
TRBV27	-	TRBJ2-7	-	TGTGCCAGCAGTTTATCCCTTAAGCACGAGCAGTACTTC	CASSLSLKHEQYF
TRBV5-5	-	TRBJ2-7	TRBD1	TGTGCCAGCGGGACAGGGGGCTACGAGCAGTACTTC	CASGTGGYEQYF
TRBV7-8	few	TRBJ1-5	TRBD1	TGTGCCAGCAGCGATGGACCGACAGGGCCCAATCAGCCCCAGCATTTT	CASSDGPTGPNQPQHF
TRBV10-1	-	TRBJ1-5	TRBD1	TGCGCCAGCAGTGATAATGACAGGGTCCCTGTTTTCGTTATTCAGCCCCAGCATTTT	CASSDNDRVPVFVIQPQHF
TRBV15	-	TRBJ2-7	TRBD1	TGTGCCACCAGCAGAGAAGGGAGGGACAGGGAGGCCTACGAGCAGTACTTC	CATSREGRDREAYEQYF
TRBV4-3	-	TRBJ2-7	-	TGCGCCAGCAGCCCCACAGGGTCCGAGCAGTACTTC	CASSPTGSEQYF
TRBV4-2	-	TRBJ2-1	TRBD2	TGTGCCAGCAGCCTAGGTAGCGGGAGCTCCTACAATGAGCAGTTCTTC	CASSLGSGSSYNEQFF
TRBV7-8	-	TRBJ2-3	TRBD2	TGTGCCAGCAGCTCCGGGGGCGGGGGGGGCTTTGGGGATACGCAGTATTTT	CASSSGGGGGFGDTQYF
TRBV10-3	-	TRBJ2-3	-	TGTGCCATCAGTGAGTCGGCAGGGAATGGAGATACGCAGTATTTT	CAISESAGNGDTQYF
TRBV11-2	-	TRBJ2-3	TRBD1	TGTGCCAGCGGGTTGACAGGGGCCCACACAGATACGCAGTATTTT	CASGLTGAHTDTQYF